This T cell receptor beta chain was captured in a study of blood T cell repertoires in COVID-19. Turning to the study itself: PBMCs, B-cell-depleted T cells, or T cells provided the cDNA or gDNA that made up the material.

There are 11 residues in the CDR3. With 3 bases removed from V and 5 bases from J, the gap between germline ends came to 3 bases. Germline V gene sequence: CDR1 KGHDR, CDR2 SFDVKD. This clone has a single count. Participants were aged about 18 to 90 years, lived in 20 to 25 US areas, and enrolled virtually. Allocation to cohorts depended on clinical history reported by the participants. Data came from immunoSEQ multiplex PCR; TCRdb stores just in-frame clones and leaves some out. The sample has about 190,000 clones; 84% are singletons. Sequenced material: PBMCs or T cells enriched from blood (not recorded which). The chain has TRBV24-1 and TRBJ1-2; D uncertain. This sequence originates from a woman in her twenties or thirties who had recovered from COVID-19. The CDR3 region is CATSDTYGYTF. DNA of the CDR3: TGTGCCACCAGTGATACATATGGCTACACCTTC.